Here is one T cell receptor beta chain with its context. What it recognizes is unknown. V was pared by 5 bases and J by 2 bases, with 13 bases between. This CDR3 region has 14 residues. CDR1 SGHRS and CDR2 YFSETQ come from the germline V gene. This specimen comes from a study of OX40 agonist ivuxolimab in advanced cancers. Study overall: Among those treated, three patients had partial responses, one with hepatocellular carcinoma and two with cutaneous melanoma.

Study conclusions and caveats: Antigen specificity of clonally expanded peripheral T cells was not established.

The protocol was immunoSEQ multiplex PCR, while the TCRdb copy is restricted to in-frame clones and leaves out a portion. The sample shows 91,000 or so clones, approximately 90% of them seen only once. Here the sequenced sample was CD4+ or CD8+ T cells sorted from blood, taken in a trial of the OX40 agonist ivuxolimab. The chain couples TRBV5-1 to TRBJ1-2; D is unresolved. This TCR derives from an adult with an advanced solid tumor such as melanoma, head and neck, liver or kidney cancer. CDR3 residues: CASRTGLGNYGYTF. In DNA, the CDR3 is TGCGCCAGCAGGACCGGACTAGGGAACTATGGCTACACCTTC.